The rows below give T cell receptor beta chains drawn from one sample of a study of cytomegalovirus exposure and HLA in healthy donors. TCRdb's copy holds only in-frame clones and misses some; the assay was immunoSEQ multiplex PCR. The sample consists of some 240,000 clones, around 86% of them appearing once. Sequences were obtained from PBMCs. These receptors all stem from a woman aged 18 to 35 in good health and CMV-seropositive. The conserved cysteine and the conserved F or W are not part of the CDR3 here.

CDR3 protein: ASSFEGGNEQY; V gene: TRBV5-4; J gene: TRBJ2-7
CDR3 protein: ASSHRAVGGEKLF; V gene: TRBV18; J gene: TRBJ1-4
CDR3 protein: ASSWTGLAGKETQY; V gene: TRBV6-6; J gene: TRBJ2-5
CDR3 protein: ASSLYRVTGELF; V gene: TRBV5-1; J gene: TRBJ2-2
CDR3 protein: ASSLNPIRGTVGYT; V gene: TRBV7-3; J gene: TRBJ1-2
CDR3 protein: ASSHRGGREWSSNEQF; V gene: TRBV4-1; J gene: TRBJ2-1
CDR3 protein: ASSLSRGWYGYT; V gene: TRBV27; J gene: TRBJ1-2
CDR3 protein: ASSKGPSGSYEQY; V gene: TRBV21-1; J gene: TRBJ2-7
CDR3 protein: ASSSWDGGRVYEQY; V gene: TRBV7-8; J gene: .
CDR3 protein: ASSGGTSGTYNEQF; V gene: TRBV7-9; J gene: TRBJ2-1
CDR3 protein: ASSQEGQVTYEQY; V gene: TRBV4-1; J gene: TRBJ2-7
CDR3 protein: ASSLRQGGTEAF; V gene: TRBV5-1; J gene: TRBJ1-1
CDR3 protein: ASRGLAEQETQY; V gene: TRBV27; J gene: TRBJ2-5
CDR3 protein: ASSPTGDRADYMDEQF; V gene: TRBV13; J gene: TRBJ2-1
CDR3 protein: ASSLGQEGYT; V gene: TRBV5-1; J gene: TRBJ1-2
CDR3 protein: ASSLNEGTDFYEQY; V gene: TRBV28; J gene: TRBJ2-7
CDR3 protein: AREQGLEEKLF; V gene: TRBV6-5; J gene: TRBJ1-4
CDR3 protein: ASRPGVTGSYEQY; V gene: TRBV7-8; J gene: TRBJ2-7
CDR3 protein: ASSSAGGSGNTIY; V gene: TRBV27; J gene: TRBJ1-3
CDR3 protein: ASSSDRARQPQH; V gene: TRBV28; J gene: TRBJ1-5
CDR3 protein: ASRGGQETQY; V gene: TRBV2; J gene: TRBJ2-5
CDR3 protein: SGRRGGGSTEAF; V gene: TRBV29-1; J gene: TRBJ1-1
CDR3 protein: ASSEISGSGNEQF; V gene: TRBV10-1; J gene: TRBJ2-1
CDR3 protein: ASSARRGGYT; V gene: TRBV7-9; J gene: TRBJ1-2
CDR3 protein: SVNGQTGELF; V gene: TRBV29-1; J gene: TRBJ2-2
CDR3 protein: ASSLQGAEAF; V gene: TRBV11-2; J gene: TRBJ1-1
CDR3 protein: ASSLDSARNQPQH; V gene: TRBV5-1; J gene: TRBJ1-5
CDR3 protein: ASSESGGGTQY; V gene: TRBV2; J gene: TRBJ2-5
CDR3 protein: ASSQDTLVNYGYT; V gene: TRBV4-2; J gene: TRBJ1-2
CDR3 protein: ATSGTRREDTEAF; V gene: TRBV15; J gene: TRBJ1-1
CDR3 protein: ASSSTGTGGTEAF; V gene: TRBV28; J gene: TRBJ1-1
CDR3 protein: AWSQPLPHRSLLQETQY; V gene: TRBV30; J gene: TRBJ2-5
CDR3 protein: ASSRNYGYT; V gene: TRBV19; J gene: TRBJ1-2
CDR3 protein: AWSAGLTIYNEQF; V gene: TRBV30; J gene: TRBJ2-1
CDR3 protein: ASSWTGLHYEQY; V gene: TRBV28; J gene: TRBJ2-7
CDR3 protein: SPYGGGTQH; V gene: TRBV20-1; J gene: TRBJ1-5
CDR3 protein: ASRSGTGGSGELF; V gene: TRBV9; J gene: TRBJ2-2
CDR3 protein: ASSMGTEEQPQH; V gene: TRBV19; J gene: TRBJ1-5
CDR3 protein: ASSHIPGTSGFSYEQY; V gene: TRBV4-1; J gene: TRBJ2-7
CDR3 protein: ASSSMGTVYNEQF; V gene: TRBV6-5; J gene: TRBJ2-1
CDR3 protein: ASTRDRSLYEQY; V gene: TRBV6-1; J gene: TRBJ2-7
CDR3 protein: ASSVDRAYTGELF; V gene: TRBV9; J gene: TRBJ2-2
CDR3 protein: ATSRAGQEEQY; V gene: TRBV15; J gene: TRBJ2-7
CDR3 protein: ASSPPGGNRNTGELF; V gene: TRBV18; J gene: TRBJ2-2
CDR3 protein: AISEKRAGVGYEQY; V gene: TRBV15; J gene: TRBJ2-7
CDR3 protein: ASSFRRITEAF; V gene: TRBV28; J gene: TRBJ1-1
CDR3 protein: ASSGDRSDEQY; V gene: TRBV25-1; J gene: TRBJ2-7
CDR3 protein: ASSLVRIGTGGEDTQY; V gene: TRBV5-1; J gene: TRBJ2-3
CDR3 protein: ASSAYRRSERGFYEQY; V gene: TRBV27; J gene: TRBJ2-7
CDR3 protein: ASSIGDSRFGYGYT; V gene: TRBV19; J gene: TRBJ1-2
CDR3 protein: ASSLVQGRNEKLF; V gene: TRBV5-1; J gene: TRBJ1-4
CDR3 protein: ASSSPGGSYEQY; V gene: TRBV7-9; J gene: TRBJ2-7
CDR3 protein: ASSLDSRGQPQH; V gene: TRBV5-1; J gene: TRBJ1-5
CDR3 protein: SVEGRMNTEAF; V gene: TRBV29-1; J gene: TRBJ1-1
CDR3 protein: ASSPSGGYYEQY; V gene: TRBV27; J gene: TRBJ2-7
CDR3 protein: ASTAGQLWELF; V gene: TRBV6-1; J gene: TRBJ2-2
CDR3 protein: ASSLQVGEQY; V gene: TRBV5-1; J gene: TRBJ2-7
CDR3 protein: ASSLDRAYEQY; V gene: TRBV11-2; J gene: TRBJ2-7
CDR3 protein: ASSQAPTGRYTDTQY; V gene: TRBV4-1; J gene: TRBJ2-3
CDR3 protein: ASSATSARRNTGELF; V gene: TRBV9; J gene: TRBJ2-2